Each of the 21 T cell receptor beta chains below was sequenced from the same sample in a study of identical twins. TCRdb reanalysed the 5' RACE reads using MiXCR and keeps one entry per CDR3 protein. The data hold 410,000 or so distinct CDR3 sequences, with approximately 18% observed a single time. Material for sequencing was naive T cells sorted from blood. The receptors stem from a man between 45 and 60 years old in good health.

V usage is TRBV6-2 or TRBV6-3 and J usage is TRBJ1-5; D perhaps matches TRBD1 (5 bases). Germline V gives CDR1 MNHEY, CDR2 SVGEGT. V was pared by 6 bases and J by 3 bases, with 15 bases between. The CDR3 spans 15 residues. DNA of the CDR3: TGTGCCAGCAGCCCCGGGACCGCGCTCAATCAGCCCCAGCATTTT. Translation: CASSPGTALNQPQHF.

Many counts were recorded for this clonotype. The chain has TRBV5-1 and TRBJ2-1, with D possibly being TRBD1 (5 bases). Germline V gene lookup returns CDR1 SGHRS and CDR2 YFSETQ. The CDR3 totals 14 residues. Trimming left V 4 bases short and J 6 bases short, with 14 bases between. CDR3 in DNA: TGCGCCAGCAGCCTGTTCGGTGGGGCCAATGAGCAGTTCTTC. It yields the protein CASSLFGGANEQFF.

Only a few counts were recorded for this clonotype. The chain carries TRBV4-3 and TRBJ2-2; D gene uncertain. With 0 bases removed from V and 6 bases from J, the gap between germline ends came to 11 bases. Germline values: CDR1 LGHNA, CDR2 YSLEER. This CDR3 has 15 residues. The CDR3 nucleotides are TGCGCCAGCAGCCAAGATCTTGGAATACCCGGGGAGCTGTTTTTT. Its protein is CASSQDLGIPGELFF.

This clonotype was seen a few times. CDR3 region: CASSLDRTANTEAFF. The DNA of the CDR3 is TGCGCCAGCAGCTTGGACCGGACAGCGAACACTGAAGCTTTCTTT. This chain connects TRBV5-1 to TRBJ1-1; tentatively, D is TRBD1 (6 bases). The CDR3 covers 15 residues. CDR1 SGHRS and CDR2 YFSETQ come from the germline V gene. Trimming took off 0 bases at V and 1 base at J, with 10 bases between the two ends.

This clonotype was seen more than once but under ten times. The V call is TRBV20-1, the J call TRBJ1-2; TRBD1 matches at 7 bases. The CDR3 length is 13 residues. Germline V gene data show CDR1 as DFQATT and CDR2 as SNEGSKA (reference sequence). V dropped 0 bases and J dropped 4; count of bases not matched to a gene: 2. CDR3 DNA sequence: TGCAGTGCTAGAGATCAGGGGGGCTATGGCTACACCTTC. Its translation is CSARDQGGYGYTF.

The chain carries TRBV3-1 and TRBJ2-2, with TRBD2 identical over 9 bases. The CDR3 extends over 15 amino acids. Per germline, CDR1 LGHDT and CDR2 YNNKEL (reference sequence). V lost 6 bases and J lost 7; bases outside the gene matches: 9. CDR3 nucleotide sequence: TGTGCCAGCAGTCTAGCGGGGTCCTACGGCGGGGAGCTGTTTTTT. Translated: CASSLAGSYGGELFF.

This clonotype was seen many times. The chain links TRBV9 to TRBJ2-1; the D is unclear. The CDR3 runs 15 residues. V was clipped by 1 base and J by 0 bases, with 8 bases between them. CDR1 SGDLS and CDR2 YYNGEE come from the germline V gene. CDR3 in amino acids: CASSVTSSSYNEQFF. In DNA form, the CDR3 reads TGTGCCAGCAGCGTAACCAGTAGCTCCTACAATGAGCAGTTCTTC.

This chain connects TRBV9 to TRBJ1-6; 7 bases are shared with TRBD1. Germline lookup yields CDR1 SGDLS and CDR2 YYNGEE. The CDR3 has 15 residues. Unmatched junction bases numbered 10, after V lost 0 bases and J lost 13 bases. CDR3 protein: CASSVGQGPWGPLHF. As DNA, the CDR3 is TGTGCCAGCAGCGTAGGACAGGGACCTTGGGGCCCCCTCCACTTT.

The gene calls are TRBV4-2 and TRBJ2-3, with TRBD2 identical over 8 bases. This CDR3 region has 15 residues. The ends lost 0 bases at V and 4 bases at J; junction bases unmatched: 3. The germline gives CDR1 LGHNA, CDR2 YNFKEQ. The CDR3 region has the DNA TGTGCCAGCAGCCAAGACGGGAGGGCCCCAGATACGCAGTATTTT. This sequence encodes CASSQDGRAPDTQYF.

This clonotype has a count of ten or more. The J gene is TRBJ2-3, the V gene TRBV28; D is uncertain. The CDR3 extends over 13 amino acids. V lost 7 bases and J 2 bases, leaving 10 bases between the germline ends. Per the germline V gene, CDR1 is MDHEN and CDR2 is SYDVKM. The chain's CDR3 is CASMLPNTDTQYF. CDR3 coding DNA: TGTGCCAGCATGCTACCCAACACAGATACGCAGTATTTT.

This clonotype was observed a handful of times. The V call is TRBV7-3, the J call TRBJ2-3; D call uncertain. From germline, CDR1 is SGHTA and CDR2 FQGTGA. Trimming removed 4 bases from V and 0 bases from J, with 14 bases in between. The CDR3 length is 16 residues. CDR3 nucleotides: TGTGCCAGCAGCTCAGACATAGGGCGAAGCACAGATACGCAGTATTTT. This encodes CASSSDIGRSTDTQYF.

This chain links TRBV5-1 with TRBJ2-7, with D perhaps given as TRBD1 or TRBD2 (6 bases each). Germline CDR1 and CDR2: SGHRS and YFSETQ. This CDR3 contains 15 residues. Trimming removed 2 bases at V and 3 bases at J, with 15 bases between. Here the CDR3 DNA reads TGCGCCAGCAGCTTAGGATCGGGGGCCTACTACGAGCAGTACTTC. It translates to CASSLGSGAYYEQYF.

This clonotype was seen a few times. The CDR3 reads CSASTRDTDTQYF. In nucleotides, the CDR3 is TGCAGTGCTAGCACGAGGGACACAGATACGCAGTATTTT. The genes are TRBV20-1 and TRBJ2-3, with a weak D call TRBD2 (5 bases). This CDR3 has 13 residues. The ends were cut back, 3 bases at V and 2 bases at J, with 9 bases in the middle. CDR1 is DFQATT, CDR2 SNEGSKA, per germline (reference sequence).

This clonotype came up many times. The V and J genes are TRBV6-2 or TRBV6-3 and TRBJ1-6; D perhaps matches TRBD1 (5 bases). CDR1 MNHEY and CDR2 SVGEGT come from the germline V gene. The CDR3 runs 14 residues. Trimming took 0 bases from V and 9 from J, leaving 9 bases between them. In nucleotides, the CDR3 is TGTGCCAGCAGTTACTCGGGGGGGGGTTCACCCCTCCACTTT. It yields the protein CASSYSGGGSPLHF.

This chain joins TRBV27 and TRBJ2-3; 15 bases align to TRBD2. Per germline, CDR1 MNHEY and CDR2 SMNVEV (reference sequence). With 4 bases clipped from V and 8 bases from J, the junction kept 10 bases outside the gene matches. This CDR3 region has 17 residues. As DNA, the CDR3 is TGTGCCAGCAGTTCCTTCCCTGGACTAGCGGGGGGGGTTACGCAGTATTTT. Protein: CASSSFPGLAGGVTQYF.

This clonotype was picked up many times. CDR3 nucleotide sequence: TGCAGTGCTAACCCAATAGCGGGAGCACCGGGTGGGCAGTATTTT. Translated: CSANPIAGAPGGQYF. The rearrangement uses TRBV20-1 and TRBJ2-3; 9 bases align to TRBD2. Losses at the gene ends were 4 bases for V and 11 bases for J; bases not matched to a gene: 16. CDR3 size: 15 residues. CDR1 and CDR2 (germline): DFQATT, SNEGSKA (reference sequence).

This clonotype was seen repeatedly, ten times or more. The chain joins TRBV7-9 to TRBJ1-5, with TRBD1 matching over 9 bases. Germline-derived CDR1 and CDR2 are SEHNR and FQNEAQ (reference sequence). V lost 3 bases to trimming and J lost 3 bases; unmatched junction nucleotides: 3. This CDR3 is built from 15 residues. The CDR3: CASSFGTGLNQPQHF. CDR3 nucleotides: TGTGCCAGCAGCTTCGGGACAGGGCTCAATCAGCCCCAGCATTTT.

The table lists this clonotype with many counts. The genes are TRBV27 and TRBJ2-6; 8 bases are a match to TRBD1. The J segment lost 2 bases and the V segment lost 5 bases, leaving 5 bases of the junction unmatched. Germline V gene sequence: CDR1 MNHEY, CDR2 SMNVEV (reference sequence). The CDR3 totals 16 residues. DNA of the CDR3: TGTGCCAGCAGTATACAGGGGGTAGCTGGGGCCAACGTCCTGACTTTC. Its translation: CASSIQGVAGANVLTF.

This clonotype came up many times. The chain combines TRBV6-1 with TRBJ1-5, with D unclear. CDR3 size: 18 residues. In germline, CDR1 is MNHNS, CDR2 SASEGT. Trimming removed 6 bases at V and 4 bases at J, with 25 bases between. This chain's CDR3 is CASSLPNGNFGWNQPQHF. The CDR3 region has the DNA TGTGCCAGCAGCCTTCCTAACGGAAACTTCGGTTGGAATCAGCCCCAGCATTTT.

At least ten counts were recorded for this clonotype. V is TRBV12-3 or TRBV12-4 and J is TRBJ2-2; a weak D match, TRBD2 (5 bases). V was shortened by 8 bases and J by 15 bases, with 19 bases between the two germline ends. The CDR3 totals 12 residues. The CDR3 loop is CASRPSPASLFF. The DNA for the CDR3 is TGTGCCAGCCGGCCTAGCCCCGCAAGCTTGTTTTTT.

The table lists this clonotype with many counts. V gene TRBV20-1 combines with J gene TRBJ2-7, with D possibly matching TRBD2 (5 bases). Germline assignment: CDR1 DFQATT and CDR2 SNEGSKA (reference sequence). The CDR3 totals 12 residues. V lost 5 bases to trimming and J lost 1 base, with 9 bases between them. CDR3 in amino acids: CSAPDLSYEQYF. CDR3 coding DNA: TGCAGTGCTCCGGACTTATCCTACGAGCAGTACTTC.